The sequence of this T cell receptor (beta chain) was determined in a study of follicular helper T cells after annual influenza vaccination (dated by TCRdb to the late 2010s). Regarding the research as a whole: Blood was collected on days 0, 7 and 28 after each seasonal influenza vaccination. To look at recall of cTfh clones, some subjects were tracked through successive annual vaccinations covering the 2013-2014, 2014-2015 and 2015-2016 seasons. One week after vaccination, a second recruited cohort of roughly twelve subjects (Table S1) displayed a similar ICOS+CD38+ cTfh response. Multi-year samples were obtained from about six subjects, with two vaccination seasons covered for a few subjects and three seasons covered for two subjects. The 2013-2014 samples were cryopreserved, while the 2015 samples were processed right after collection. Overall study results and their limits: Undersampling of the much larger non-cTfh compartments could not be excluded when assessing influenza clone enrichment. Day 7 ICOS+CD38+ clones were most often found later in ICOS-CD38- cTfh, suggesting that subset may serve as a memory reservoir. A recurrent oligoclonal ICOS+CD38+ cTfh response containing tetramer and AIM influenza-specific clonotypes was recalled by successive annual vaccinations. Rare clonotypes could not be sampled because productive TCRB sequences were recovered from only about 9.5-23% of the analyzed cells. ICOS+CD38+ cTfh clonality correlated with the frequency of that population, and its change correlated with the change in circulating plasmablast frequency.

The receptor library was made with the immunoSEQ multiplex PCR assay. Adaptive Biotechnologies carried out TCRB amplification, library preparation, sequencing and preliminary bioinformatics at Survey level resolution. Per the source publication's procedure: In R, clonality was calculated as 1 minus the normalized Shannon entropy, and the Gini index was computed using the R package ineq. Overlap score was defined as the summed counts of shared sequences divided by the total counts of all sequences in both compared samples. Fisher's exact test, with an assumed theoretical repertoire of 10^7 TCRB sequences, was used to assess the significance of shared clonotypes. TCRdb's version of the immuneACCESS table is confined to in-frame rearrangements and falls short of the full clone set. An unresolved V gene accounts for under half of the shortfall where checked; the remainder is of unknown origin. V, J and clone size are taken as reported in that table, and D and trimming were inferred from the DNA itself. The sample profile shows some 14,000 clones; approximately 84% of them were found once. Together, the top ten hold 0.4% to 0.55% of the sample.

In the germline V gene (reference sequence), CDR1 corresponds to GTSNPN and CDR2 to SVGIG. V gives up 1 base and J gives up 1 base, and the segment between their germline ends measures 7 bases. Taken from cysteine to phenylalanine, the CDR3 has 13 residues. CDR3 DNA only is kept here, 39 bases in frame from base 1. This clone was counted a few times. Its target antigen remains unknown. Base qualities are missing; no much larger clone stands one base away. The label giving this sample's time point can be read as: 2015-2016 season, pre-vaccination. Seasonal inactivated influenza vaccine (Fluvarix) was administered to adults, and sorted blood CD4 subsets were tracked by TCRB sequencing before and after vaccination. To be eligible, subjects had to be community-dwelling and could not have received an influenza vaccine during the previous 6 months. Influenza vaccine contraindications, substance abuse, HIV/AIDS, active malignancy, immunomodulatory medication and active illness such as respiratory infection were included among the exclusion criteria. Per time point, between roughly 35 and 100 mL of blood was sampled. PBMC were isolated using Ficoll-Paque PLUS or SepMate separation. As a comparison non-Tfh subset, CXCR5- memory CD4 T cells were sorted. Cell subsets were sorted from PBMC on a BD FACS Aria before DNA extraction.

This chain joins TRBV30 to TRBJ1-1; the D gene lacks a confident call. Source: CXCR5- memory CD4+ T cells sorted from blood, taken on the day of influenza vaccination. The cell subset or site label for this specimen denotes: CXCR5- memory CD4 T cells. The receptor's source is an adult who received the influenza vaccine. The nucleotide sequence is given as TGTGCCTGGAGTGCTCTGAGGAACACTGAAGCTTTCTTT. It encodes CAWSALRNTEAFF.